This TCR beta chain was profiled in a study of T cells in Graves' hyperthyroidism and ophthalmopathy (dated by TCRdb to the late 2010s). As for the study more broadly: Peripheral blood was sampled at the time of initial diagnosis, prior to any treatment. To identify TCR V-J signatures that set the groups apart, the researchers used a discovery cohort of more than 95 patients, made up of under 45 with Graves' ophthalmopathy and 55 to 65 with stable Graves' hyperthyroidism. Prospective prediction of ophthalmopathy was tested in an independent validation cohort of 18 hyperthyroidism patients and some 17 patients who later progressed to ophthalmopathy. The roughly 90 discovery patients were divided at random into training and test sets in a 7:3 ratio. In addition, the study compared T-cell repertoires in thyroid tissue and in blood from about six Graves' hyperthyroidism patients. After sampling, hyperthyroidism patients received methimazole starting at 30 mg daily, and ophthalmopathy patients received high-dose intravenous methylprednisolone. According to the paper, TCR Vbeta CDR3 sequencing was carried out on around 140 peripheral blood samples, which came from fewer than 50 ophthalmopathy, roughly 75 hyperthyroidism and approximately 17 progressor patients. Study-level results and caveats: Most expanded thyroid clonotypes (frequency above 0.001) were also found in blood, which suggests that blood repertoires may mirror thyroid immune responses. No statistical method was used to fix the sample size in advance, and group allocation was not hidden from the investigators. In cross-validation, a model built on a 13 V-J signature told ophthalmopathy apart from stable hyperthyroidism with 85% to 90% sensitivity and 81% to 82% specificity, and in testing the same model reached 80%/75%. During validation, the model predicted progression to ophthalmopathy a median of roughly six months ahead of onset, with around 65% sensitivity and more than 72% specificity.

In the ophthalmopathy patients, disease was moderately to severely active, with a Clinical Activity Score of 3 or more, a NOSPECS grade of 4 or more, and a duration of less than 3 months. Patients with uncontrolled infections, other autoimmune diseases, pregnancy or lactation were excluded. Diagnoses relied on clinical symptoms, serum thyroxine and TRAb, thyroid ultrasound and orbital computed tomography. PBMCs were separated from roughly 10 ml of fresh peripheral blood using Ficoll-Paque density gradient centrifugation. Total RNA was extracted using Trizol reagent, and RNA quality was assessed on an Agilent 2100 Bioanalyzer. The TCR beta CDR3 regions were amplified from the RNA transcripts. The TCR CDR3 was subjected to a first round of RT-PCR using the HTBI primer set and the Qiagen OneStep RT-PCR kit. Libraries were constructed in a second round of multiplex PCR, after which size selection and purification were performed. Sequencing of the libraries was done on an Illumina HiSeq2000 using paired-end 100 bp reads. As for the original processing: SOAPnuke was used to process the raw data, with reads discarded if the reads contained adapters or uncalled bases, had a mean Phred below 15, or lacked an exact constant-primer or identifier match. High-quality paired reads were merged using COPE v1.2.5, and each unique nucleotide sequence was defined as a clonotype. MiTCR v1.1 was used to align clonotypes to the IMGT TRBV, TRBD and TRBJ reference segments. The analysis was restricted to V-J combinations with a frequency above 0.0001, which together covered over 99% of the repertoires. A TCS score was defined as the ratio between F50 (clonal expansion) and ExV (chaos), using BLOSUM62-based TCRdist between CDR3 peptides within each V-J. Welch's t-statistics and random forest reduced 450 to 600 V-J features to roughly 13, which were used in a naive Bayes classifier (R e1071). TCRdb cleaned the public reads at Q25 with fastp, built clones with MiXCR and kept in-frame beta chains. Each record represents a unique CDR3 protein, reported with the most common genes and DNA among its rows. The V and J calls shown here were made by TCRdb, not taken from the authors' results. The sample table records 700,000 or so distinct CDR3 sequences; approximately 15% of these occur just once. The ten largest clones take up around 13% of the sample.

The CDR3 holds 14 amino acids from the cysteine to the phenylalanine. Of the read, only the CDR3 DNA is kept; its 42 bases are in frame from base 1. The V and J ends are trimmed by 5 bases and 4 bases, leaving 12 bases between them. With respect to this clonotype: Its binding antigen is unknown. No base quality information exists; no much larger clone differs at one position.

The rearrangement joined TRBV12-3 or TRBV12-4 to TRBJ1-3; no confident D gene assignment can be made. The TCR sequence derives from a woman between 50 and 59 years old with Graves' ophthalmopathy. The sample was blood. The sequenced DNA: TGTGCCAGCAGTGTGACTGATCGGGGAAACACCATATATTTT. It codes for CASSVTDRGNTIYF.